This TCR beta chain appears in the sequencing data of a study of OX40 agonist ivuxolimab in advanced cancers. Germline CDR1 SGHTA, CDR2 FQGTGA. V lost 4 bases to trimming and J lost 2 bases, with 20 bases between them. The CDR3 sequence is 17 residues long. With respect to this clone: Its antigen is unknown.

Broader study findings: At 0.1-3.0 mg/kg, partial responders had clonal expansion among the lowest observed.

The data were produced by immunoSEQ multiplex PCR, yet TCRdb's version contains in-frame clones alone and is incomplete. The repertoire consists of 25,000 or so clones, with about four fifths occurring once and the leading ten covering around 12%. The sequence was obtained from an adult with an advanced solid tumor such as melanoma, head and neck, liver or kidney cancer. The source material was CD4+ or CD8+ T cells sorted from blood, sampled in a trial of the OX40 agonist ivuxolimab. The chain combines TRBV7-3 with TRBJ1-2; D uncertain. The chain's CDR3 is CASSSQDPYPPNYGYTF. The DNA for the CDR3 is TGTGCCAGCAGCTCCCAGGACCCATACCCCCCCAACTATGGCTACACCTTC.